This entry lists 15 T cell receptor beta chains sequenced from one sample in a study of blood T cell repertoires in COVID-19. Sequenced by immunoSEQ multiplex PCR; TCRdb stores in-frame clones only, minus some. Counted here are 30,000 to 35,000 clones, about four fifths occurring once; the ten biggest clones make up over 35%. The specimen sequenced was peripheral blood. The source is a man aged 80 or over with acute or convalescent COVID-19.

This chain joins TRBV29-1 and TRBJ1-1, with TRBD1 matching 7 bases. Trimming took 4 bases from V and 3 from J; bases not matched to a gene: 5. Germline assignment: CDR1 SQVTM and CDR2 ANQGSEA. There are 13 residues in the CDR3. The chain's CDR3 is CSVGVQGYTEAFF. CDR3 DNA: TGCAGCGTTGGTGTACAGGGGTACACTGAAGCTTTCTTT. The full variable domain, completed using reference TRBV29-1 and TRBJ1-1, is SAVISQKPSRDICQRGTSLTIQCQVDSQVTMMFWYRQQPGQSLTLIATANQGSEATYESGFVIDKFPISRPNLTFSTLTVSNMSPEDSSIYLCSVGVQGYTEAFFGQGTRLTVV.

The chain employs TRBV3-1 (or the pseudogene TRBV3-2) and TRBJ2-7; the match to TRBD2 covers 8 bases. The V gene end was trimmed by 6 bases and the J gene end by 0 bases; junction bases not matched to a gene: 7. Germline CDR1 is LGHDT and CDR2 is YNNKEL (reference sequence). This CDR3 spans 15 amino acids. The CDR3 loop reads CASRISGVSSYEQYF. CDR3 nucleotides: TGTGCCAGCAGGATTAGCGGGGTTAGCTCCTACGAGCAGTACTTC.

The chain uses TRBV5-6 and TRBJ2-5; 8 nucleotides agree with TRBD1. The length of the CDR3 is 13 residues. Trimming at V came to 7 bases and at J to 7 bases, leaving 9 bases not matched to a gene. In germline, CDR1 is SGHDT, CDR2 YYEEEE. The CDR3 sequence is CASGQGFDGTQYF. As DNA, the CDR3 is TGTGCCAGCGGACAGGGATTTGATGGGACCCAGTACTTC.

This chain joins TRBV7-8 and TRBJ2-1; 8 positions agree with TRBD2. This CDR3 has 20 amino acids. The V and J ends lost 2 bases and 0 bases, in that order; junction bases with no gene match: 15. CDR1 and CDR2 (germline): SGHVS, FQNEAQ. This chain's CDR3 is CASSLSNGGGRHSSYNEQFF. In DNA, the CDR3 is TGTGCCAGCAGCTTATCTAATGGCGGGGGGCGCCACAGCTCCTACAATGAGCAGTTCTTC.

The V gene is TRBV5-1, the J gene TRBJ1-1; D ambiguous. The ends were cut back, 0 bases at V and 4 bases at J, with 10 bases in the middle. Germline lookup yields CDR1 SGHRS and CDR2 YFSETQ. There are 14 residues in the CDR3. The CDR3 coding sequence is TGCGCCAGCAGCTTGGGGTATATCGGCACTGAAGCTTTCTTT. It yields the protein CASSLGYIGTEAFF.

This rearrangement joins TRBV30 to TRBJ2-7, with 10 bases matching TRBD1. The CDR3 has 14 residues. CDR1 and CDR2 (germline): GTSNPN, SVGIG (reference sequence). Trimming cost V 3 bases and J 4 bases; bases outside gene matches: 6. CDR3 residues: CAWSGDRGPYEQYF. The CDR3, as DNA: TGTGCCTGGAGCGGGGACAGGGGCCCATACGAGCAGTACTTC.

The V call is TRBV5-5, the J call TRBJ2-7; 9 bases align to TRBD2. There are 14 residues in the CDR3. CDR1 is SGHKS and CDR2 is YYEKEE in the germline V gene (reference sequence). Germline trimming cut 3 bases from V and 3 bases from J; bases unmatched to any gene: 4. In DNA form, the CDR3 reads TGTGCCAGCAGCTCCGCGCGGGGGGGCTACGAGCAGTACTTC. This encodes CASSSARGGYEQYF.

The V call is TRBV5-5, the J call TRBJ1-3; D gene unclear. CDR1 and CDR2 from the germline V gene are SGHKS and YYEKEE (reference sequence). V lost 3 bases, J lost 0 bases, and 10 bases lay in between. The CDR3 consists of 15 residues. The CDR3 reads CASSSVPSSGNTIYF. CDR3 bases: TGTGCCAGCAGCTCCGTCCCTAGCTCTGGAAACACCATATATTTT.

The chain uses TRBV27 and TRBJ2-2; 8 bases fit TRBD1. The germline gives CDR1 MNHEY, CDR2 SMNVEV (reference sequence). This CDR3 spans 15 amino acids. The V and J ends lost 7 bases and 5 bases, in that order; junction bases with no gene match: 9. The CDR3 bases are TGTGCCAGCAAACCGGGACAGGCCCGAACCGGGGAGCTGTTTTTT. Its protein product is CASKPGQARTGELFF.

The rearrangement joins TRBV6-1 to TRBJ2-1; perhaps TRBD2 as D (6 bases). CDR3 length: 17 residues. Germline V gene data show CDR1 as MNHNS and CDR2 as SASEGT. V was cut by 4 bases and J by 5 bases, with 21 bases left in between. The CDR3 sequence is CASSAVYSGRGDNEQFF. DNA of the CDR3: TGTGCCAGCAGTGCCGTTTATTCGGGGCGCGGGGACAATGAGCAGTTCTTC.

In its sample, this clone was seen once. The chain is built from TRBV4-1 and TRBJ1-2, with D possibly matching TRBD1 (5 bases). CDR3 length: 16 amino acids. Trimming left V 4 bases short and J 0 bases short, with 15 bases between. Germline V gene data show CDR1 as MGHRA and CDR2 as YSYEKL. This CDR3 reads CASSPQGSHSNYGYTF. The CDR3 DNA reads TGCGCCAGCAGCCCTCAGGGCAGCCATTCTAACTATGGCTACACCTTC.

The V call is TRBV4-2, the J call TRBJ1-6; 7 nucleotides align to TRBD1. There are 14 residues in the CDR3. V dropped 0 bases and J dropped 10; count of bases not matched to a gene: 3. In germline, CDR1 is LGHNA, CDR2 YNFKEQ. CDR3: CASSQDQGVSPLHF. DNA of the CDR3: TGTGCCAGCAGCCAAGATCAGGGGGTATCACCCCTCCACTTT.

The chain carries TRBV19 and TRBJ1-5; 7 positions match TRBD1. From germline, CDR1 is LNHDA and CDR2 SQIVND (reference sequence). The V and J ends lost 7 bases and 0 bases, in that order; junction bases with no gene match: 3. This CDR3 has 14 amino acids. For the CDR3, the DNA is TGTGCCAGTACCGACAGGGCTAGCAATCAGCCCCAGCATTTT. Amino acid sequence: CASTDRASNQPQHF.

This chain joins TRBV3-1 (or the pseudogene TRBV3-2) and TRBJ2-7; possibly TRBD1 for D (6 bases). In germline, CDR1 is LGHDT, CDR2 YNNKEL (reference sequence). The CDR3 length is 13 residues. The V gene lost 1 base and the J gene lost 3 bases, with 7 bases spanning the gap. The CDR3 DNA reads TGTGCCAGCAGCCAAGGGACAGTCTACGAGCAGTACTTC. Translating it yields CASSQGTVYEQYF.

J is TRBJ2-5 and V is TRBV19; 8 bases match TRBD2. This CDR3 has 14 amino acids. Germline loops: CDR1 LNHDA, CDR2 SQIVND (reference sequence). V dropped 6 bases and J dropped 7; count of bases not matched to a gene: 10. CDR3 loop: CASRGSGVSSTQYF. The CDR3 coding sequence is TGTGCCAGTAGGGGTAGCGGGGTTTCGTCGACCCAGTACTTC.